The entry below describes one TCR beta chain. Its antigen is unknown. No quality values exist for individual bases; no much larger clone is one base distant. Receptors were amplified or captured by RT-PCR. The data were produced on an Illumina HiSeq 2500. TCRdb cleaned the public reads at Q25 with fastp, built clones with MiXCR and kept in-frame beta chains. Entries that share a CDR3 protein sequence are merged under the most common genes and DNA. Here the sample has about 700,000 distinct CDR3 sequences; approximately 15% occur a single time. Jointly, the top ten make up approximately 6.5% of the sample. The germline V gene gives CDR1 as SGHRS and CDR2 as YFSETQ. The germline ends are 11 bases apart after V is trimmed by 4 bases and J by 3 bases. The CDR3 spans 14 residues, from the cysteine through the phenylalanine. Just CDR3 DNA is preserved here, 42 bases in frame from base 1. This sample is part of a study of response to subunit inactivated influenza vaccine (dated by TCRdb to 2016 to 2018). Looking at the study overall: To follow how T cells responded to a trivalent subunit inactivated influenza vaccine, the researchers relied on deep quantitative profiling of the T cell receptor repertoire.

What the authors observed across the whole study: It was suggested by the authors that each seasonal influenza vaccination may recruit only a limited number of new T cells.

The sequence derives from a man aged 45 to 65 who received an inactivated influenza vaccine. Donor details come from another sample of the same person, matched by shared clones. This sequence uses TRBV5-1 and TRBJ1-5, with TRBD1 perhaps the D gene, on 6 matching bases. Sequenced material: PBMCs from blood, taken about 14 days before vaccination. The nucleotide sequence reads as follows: TGCGCCAGCAGCGCGGACAGCCTCAATCAGCCCCAGCATTTT. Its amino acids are CASSADSLNQPQHF.